Listed below are T cell receptor beta chains from one sample, sequenced in a study of early T cells in non-severe SARS-CoV-2 infection. TCRdb reprocessed the 5' RACE reads with MiXCR, giving one entry per CDR3 protein. This sample carries 95,000 to 150,000 distinct CDR3 sequences, more than 12% of them seen once, and the ten largest clones take roughly 22%. The specimen was whole blood. Receptors originate from an adult who was a healthcare worker with PCR-confirmed SARS-CoV-2 infection or an uninfected control (not recorded which). Both conserved end residues are part of each CDR3. The order of the fields is V gene, D gene, J gene, clone size, CDR3 protein, CDR3 DNA. The D gene is left open where the match is weak. Clone sizes are given selectively: once, few, many, or a class where the clone is expanded.

v_gene: TRBV5-1
d_gene: .
j_gene: TRBJ2-5
abundance: .
CDR3aa: CASSLDRFQETQYF
CDR3nt: TGCGCCAGCAGCTTGGATAGGTTTCAAGAGACCCAGTACTTC

v_gene: TRBV7-9
d_gene: .
j_gene: TRBJ2-7
abundance: .
CDR3aa: CASSLNTIYEQYF
CDR3nt: TGTGCCAGCAGCTTAAACACCATCTACGAGCAGTACTTC

v_gene: TRBV7-9
d_gene: .
j_gene: TRBJ1-1
abundance: .
CDR3aa: CASSLARQEAEAFF
CDR3nt: TGTGCCAGCAGCTTAGCGCGACAGGAGGCCGAAGCTTTCTTT

v_gene: TRBV10-3
d_gene: .
j_gene: TRBJ2-3
abundance: .
CDR3aa: CAISPSRDTQYF
CDR3nt: TGTGCCATAAGTCCTTCGAGGGATACGCAGTATTTT

v_gene: TRBV2
d_gene: .
j_gene: TRBJ2-2
abundance: few
CDR3aa: CASSPLSVAQAPGGELFF
CDR3nt: TGTGCCAGCAGTCCCCTCTCGGTCGCCCAGGCCCCAGGCGGGGAGCTGTTTTTT

v_gene: TRBV9
d_gene: .
j_gene: TRBJ2-2
abundance: .
CDR3aa: CASSVSFEVANTGELFF
CDR3nt: TGTGCCAGCAGCGTAAGTTTTGAGGTAGCGAACACCGGGGAGCTGTTTTTT

v_gene: TRBV19
d_gene: TRBD2
j_gene: TRBJ2-3
abundance: many
CDR3aa: CASSPSAGEVFYTDTQYF
CDR3nt: TGTGCCAGTAGCCCATCCGCGGGGGAAGTCTTCTACACAGATACGCAGTATTTT

v_gene: TRBV20-1
d_gene: .
j_gene: TRBJ1-1
abundance: few
CDR3aa: CSASFRLNTEAFF
CDR3nt: TGCAGTGCTAGTTTCAGACTGAACACTGAAGCTTTCTTT

v_gene: TRBV5-1
d_gene: TRBD2
j_gene: TRBJ2-2
abundance: few
CDR3aa: CASSDTSGGAELFF
CDR3nt: TGCGCCAGCAGCGACACTAGCGGGGGGGCTGAGCTGTTTTTT

v_gene: TRBV7-9
d_gene: .
j_gene: TRBJ1-6
abundance: .
CDR3aa: CASSLQNNSPLHF
CDR3nt: TGTGCCAGCAGCTTACAGAATAATTCACCCCTCCACTTT

v_gene: TRBV19
d_gene: .
j_gene: TRBJ1-5
abundance: many
CDR3aa: CASQGVGNQPQHF
CDR3nt: TGTGCCAGTCAGGGAGTTGGCAATCAGCCCCAGCATTTT

v_gene: TRBV5-6
d_gene: .
j_gene: TRBJ1-2
abundance: many
CDR3aa: CASSSDTFYGYTF
CDR3nt: TGTGCCAGCAGCTCGGACACTTTCTATGGCTACACCTTC

v_gene: TRBV7-9
d_gene: .
j_gene: TRBJ1-4
abundance: .
CDR3aa: CASFEGNNEKLFF
CDR3nt: TGTGCCAGCTTCGAGGGTAATAATGAAAAACTGTTTTTT

v_gene: TRBV4-1
d_gene: .
j_gene: TRBJ2-1
abundance: .
CDR3aa: CASSPTEAYNEQFF
CDR3nt: TGCGCCAGCAGCCCAACAGAGGCCTACAATGAGCAGTTCTTC

v_gene: TRBV6-4
d_gene: TRBD1
j_gene: TRBJ2-7
abundance: .
CDR3aa: CASASGTGKNKQYF
CDR3nt: TGTGCCAGCGCTTCCGGGACAGGGAAGAACAAGCAGTACTTC

v_gene: TRBV20-1
d_gene: .
j_gene: TRBJ1-2
abundance: .
CDR3aa: CSAEDRLGDGYTF
CDR3nt: TGCAGTGCTGAGGACCGGCTGGGGGATGGCTACACCTTC

v_gene: TRBV15
d_gene: .
j_gene: TRBJ2-5
abundance: .
CDR3aa: CATSRDIGSQETQYF
CDR3nt: TGTGCCACCAGCAGAGATATCGGCTCGCAAGAGACCCAGTACTTC

v_gene: TRBV12-3/TRBV12-4
d_gene: .
j_gene: TRBJ2-3
abundance: few
CDR3aa: CASLHTDTQYF
CDR3nt: TGTGCCAGCCTCCACACAGATACGCAGTATTTT

v_gene: TRBV7-2
d_gene: .
j_gene: TRBJ2-7
abundance: .
CDR3aa: CASSLGVAAVSYEQYF
CDR3nt: TGTGCCAGCAGCTTAGGAGTAGCGGCCGTCTCCTACGAGCAGTACTTC

v_gene: TRBV7-9
d_gene: .
j_gene: TRBJ2-5
abundance: .
CDR3aa: CASSPGTVEETQYF
CDR3nt: TGTGCCAGCAGCCCCGGGACGGTTGAGGAGACCCAGTACTTC

v_gene: TRBV20-1
d_gene: .
j_gene: TRBJ1-1
abundance: many
CDR3aa: CSAREPAGDEAFF
CDR3nt: TGCAGTGCTAGAGAGCCCGCCGGCGATGAAGCTTTCTTT

v_gene: TRBV29-1
d_gene: TRBD1
j_gene: TRBJ1-4
abundance: few
CDR3aa: CSVGGQGANNEKLFF
CDR3nt: TGCAGCGTTGGTGGGCAGGGGGCAAATAATGAAAAACTGTTTTTT

v_gene: TRBV30
d_gene: TRBD2
j_gene: TRBJ2-1
abundance: .
CDR3aa: CSTSGGALPYNEQFF
CDR3nt: TGTTCGACTAGCGGGGGGGCTCTGCCCTACAATGAGCAGTTCTTC

v_gene: TRBV12-3/TRBV12-4
d_gene: .
j_gene: TRBJ1-5
abundance: many
CDR3aa: CASSGQRSNQPQHF
CDR3nt: TGTGCCAGCAGCGGTCAGAGGAGCAATCAGCCCCAGCATTTT

v_gene: TRBV7-9
d_gene: TRBD1
j_gene: TRBJ1-2
abundance: few
CDR3aa: CASSFVSGTGPPGGYTF
CDR3nt: TGTGCCAGCAGCTTTGTCTCTGGGACAGGGCCCCCTGGGGGCTACACCTTC

v_gene: TRBV6-5
d_gene: TRBD2
j_gene: TRBJ2-3
abundance: .
CDR3aa: CASSASGGTDTQYF
CDR3nt: TGTGCCAGCTCGGCTAGCGGGGGCACAGATACGCAGTATTTT

v_gene: TRBV10-3
d_gene: TRBD1
j_gene: TRBJ1-4
abundance: .
CDR3aa: CAISAAQGGEELFF
CDR3nt: TGTGCCATCAGTGCGGCGCAGGGGGGTGAGGAACTGTTTTTT

v_gene: TRBV20-1
d_gene: .
j_gene: TRBJ1-5
abundance: .
CDR3aa: CSASPAGSQPQHF
CDR3nt: TGCAGTGCTAGTCCGGCAGGGAGCCAGCCCCAGCATTTT

v_gene: TRBV27
d_gene: .
j_gene: TRBJ1-1
abundance: few
CDR3aa: CASSLTGYGTEAFF
CDR3nt: TGTGCCAGCAGTTTAACAGGGTATGGTACTGAAGCTTTCTTT

v_gene: TRBV2
d_gene: .
j_gene: TRBJ2-2
abundance: once
CDR3aa: CASSEEGAGELFF
CDR3nt: TGTGCCAGCAGTGAAGAAGGTGCCGGGGAGCTGTTTTTT